Included here is one T cell receptor beta chain sequence, with context. V was clipped by 7 bases and J by 9 bases, with 16 bases between them. Germline V lookup: CDR1 MDHEN, CDR2 SYDVKM. The CDR3 runs 14 residues. The entry originates in a study of blood T cell repertoires in COVID-19. Study background: COVID-19 samples collected from the United States, Italy and Spain covered acute and convalescent phases. PBMCs, B-cell-depleted T cells, or T cells provided the cDNA or gDNA that made up the material.

In the authors' methods: Estimated nucleated cell counts came from reference gene primer amplification. Method: immunoSEQ multiplex PCR; TCRdb's copy keeps in-frame clones and lacks some. V, J and clone size are those of that table, while D and trimming were read from the DNA. This table has 100,000 to 150,000 clones, around 84% appearing once. The receptor's source is a man between 40 and 49 years old with acute COVID-19. The gene calls are TRBV28 and TRBJ1-6; D possibly corresponds to TRBD1 (6 bases). The sequenced material came from PBMCs or T cells enriched from blood (not recorded which). CDR3 residues: CASNSPTGFSPLHF. For the CDR3, the DNA is TGTGCCAGCAATAGTCCTACAGGGTTTTCACCCCTCCACTTT.